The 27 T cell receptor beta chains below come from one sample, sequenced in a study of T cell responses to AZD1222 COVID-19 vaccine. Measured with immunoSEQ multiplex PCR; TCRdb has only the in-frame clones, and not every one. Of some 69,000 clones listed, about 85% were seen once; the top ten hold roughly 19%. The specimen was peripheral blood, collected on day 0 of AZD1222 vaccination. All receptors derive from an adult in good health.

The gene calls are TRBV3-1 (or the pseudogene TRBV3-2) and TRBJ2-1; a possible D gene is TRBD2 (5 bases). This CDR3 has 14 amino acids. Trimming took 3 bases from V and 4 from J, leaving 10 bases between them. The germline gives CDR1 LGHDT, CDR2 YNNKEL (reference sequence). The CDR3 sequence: CASSQVRGYNEQFF. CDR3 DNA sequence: TGTGCCAGCAGCCAGGTCCGGGGTTACAATGAGCAGTTCTTC.

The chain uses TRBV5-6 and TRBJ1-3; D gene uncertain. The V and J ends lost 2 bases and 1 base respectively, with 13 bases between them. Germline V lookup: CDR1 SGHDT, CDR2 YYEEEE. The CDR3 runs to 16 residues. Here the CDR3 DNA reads TGTGCCAGCAGCTTTAAGGCAGTTGTATCTGGAAACACCATATATTTT. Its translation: CASSFKAVVSGNTIYF.

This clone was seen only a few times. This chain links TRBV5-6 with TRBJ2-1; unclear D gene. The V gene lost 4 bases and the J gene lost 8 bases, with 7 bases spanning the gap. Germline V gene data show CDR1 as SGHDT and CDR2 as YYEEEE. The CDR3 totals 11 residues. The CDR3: CASSRAHEQFF. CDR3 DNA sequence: TGTGCCAGCAGCCGGGCCCATGAGCAGTTCTTC.

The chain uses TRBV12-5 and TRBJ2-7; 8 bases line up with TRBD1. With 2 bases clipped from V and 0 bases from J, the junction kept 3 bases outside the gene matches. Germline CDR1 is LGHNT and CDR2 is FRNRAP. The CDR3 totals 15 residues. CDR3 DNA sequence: TGTGCTAGTGGTTTGATGACAGGGGTCTCCTACGAGCAGTACTTC. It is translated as CASGLMTGVSYEQYF.

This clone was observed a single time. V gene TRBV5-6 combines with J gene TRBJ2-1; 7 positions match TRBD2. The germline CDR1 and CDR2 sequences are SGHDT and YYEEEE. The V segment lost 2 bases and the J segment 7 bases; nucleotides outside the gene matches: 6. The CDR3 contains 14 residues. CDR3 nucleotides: TGTGCCAGCAGCTTCAAGCGGGGTGGAAATGAGCAGTTCTTC. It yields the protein CASSFKRGGNEQFF.

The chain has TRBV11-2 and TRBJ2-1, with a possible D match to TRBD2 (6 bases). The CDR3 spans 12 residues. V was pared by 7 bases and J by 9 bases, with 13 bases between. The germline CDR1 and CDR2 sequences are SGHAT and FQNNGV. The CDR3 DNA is TGTGCCAGCACCGAAGTGGGGGGTGAGCAGTTCTTC. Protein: CASTEVGGEQFF.

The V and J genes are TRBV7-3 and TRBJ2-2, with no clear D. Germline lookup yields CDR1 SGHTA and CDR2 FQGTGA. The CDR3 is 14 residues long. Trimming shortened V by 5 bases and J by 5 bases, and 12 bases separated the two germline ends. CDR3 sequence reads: CASSLRRATGELFF. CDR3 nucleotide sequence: TGTGCCAGCAGCCTAAGGAGAGCTACCGGGGAGCTGTTTTTT.

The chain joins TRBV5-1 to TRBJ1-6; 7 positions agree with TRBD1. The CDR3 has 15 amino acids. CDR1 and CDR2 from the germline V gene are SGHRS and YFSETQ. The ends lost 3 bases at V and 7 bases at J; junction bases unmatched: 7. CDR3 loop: CASSSGDSKNSPLHF. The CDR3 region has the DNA TGCGCCAGCAGCTCAGGGGACAGCAAGAATTCACCCCTCCACTTT. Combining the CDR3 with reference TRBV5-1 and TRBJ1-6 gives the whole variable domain KAGVTQTPRYLIKTRGQQVTLSCSPISGHRSVSWYQQTPGQGLQFLFEYFSETQRNKGNFPGRFSGRQFSNSRSEMNVSTLELGDSALYLCASSSGDSKNSPLHFGNGTRLTVT.

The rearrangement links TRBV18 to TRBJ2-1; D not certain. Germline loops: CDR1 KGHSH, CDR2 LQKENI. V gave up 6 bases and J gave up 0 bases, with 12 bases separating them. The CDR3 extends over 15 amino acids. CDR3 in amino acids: CASSFPASSYNEQFF. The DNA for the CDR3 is TGTGCCAGCTCCTTCCCGGCTAGCTCCTACAATGAGCAGTTCTTC.

CDR3 amino acids: CASRTTQGVDTEAFF. CDR3 DNA: TGTGCCAGCAGGACTACCCAGGGGGTGGACACTGAAGCTTTCTTT. The chain has TRBV6-5 and TRBJ1-1; 7 positions agree with TRBD1. With V trimmed by 6 bases and J by 3 bases, 10 bases remained unmatched. Per the germline V gene, CDR1 is MNHEY and CDR2 is SVGAGI. This CDR3 comprises 15 residues.

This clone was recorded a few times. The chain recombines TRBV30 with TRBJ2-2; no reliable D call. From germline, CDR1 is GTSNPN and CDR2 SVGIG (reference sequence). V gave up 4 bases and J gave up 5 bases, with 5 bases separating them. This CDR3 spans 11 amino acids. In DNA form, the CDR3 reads TGTGCCTGGACCGGGACCGGGGAGCTGTTTTTT. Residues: CAWTGTGELFF.

CDR3 sequence: CAIGTGNSPLHF. CDR3 DNA sequence: TGTGCCATTGGGACGGGTAATTCACCCCTCCACTTT. The chain combines TRBV10-3 with TRBJ1-6; tentatively, D is TRBD1 (5 bases). The CDR3 loop spans 12 amino acids. Trimming removed 9 bases at V and 6 bases at J, with 9 bases between. In germline, CDR1 is ENHRY, CDR2 SYGVKD.

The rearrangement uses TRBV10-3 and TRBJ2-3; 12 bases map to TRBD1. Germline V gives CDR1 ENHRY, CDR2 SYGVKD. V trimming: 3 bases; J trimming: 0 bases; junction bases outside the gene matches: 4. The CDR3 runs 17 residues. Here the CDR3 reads CAISDRDRGPSTDTQYF. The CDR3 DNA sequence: TGTGCCATCAGTGATCGGGACAGGGGGCCTAGCACAGATACGCAGTATTTT.

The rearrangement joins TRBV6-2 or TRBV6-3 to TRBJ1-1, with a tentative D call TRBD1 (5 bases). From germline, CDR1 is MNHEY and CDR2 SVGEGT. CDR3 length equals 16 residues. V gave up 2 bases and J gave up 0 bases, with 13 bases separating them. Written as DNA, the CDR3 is TGTGCCAGCAGTTACGGGCAGGGTCAAATGAACACTGAAGCTTTCTTT. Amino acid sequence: CASSYGQGQMNTEAFF.

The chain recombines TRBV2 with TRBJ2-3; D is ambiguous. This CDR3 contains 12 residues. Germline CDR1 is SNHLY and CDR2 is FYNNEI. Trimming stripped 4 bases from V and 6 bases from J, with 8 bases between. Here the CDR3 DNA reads TGTGCCAGCAGTGGACCCAAGGATACGCAGTATTTT. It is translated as CASSGPKDTQYF.

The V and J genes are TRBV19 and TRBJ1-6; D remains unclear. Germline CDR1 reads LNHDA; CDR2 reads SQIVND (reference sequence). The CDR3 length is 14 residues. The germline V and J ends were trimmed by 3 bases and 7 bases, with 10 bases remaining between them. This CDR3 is CASSIYQANSPLHF. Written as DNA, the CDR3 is TGTGCCAGTAGTATCTACCAAGCGAATTCACCCCTCCACTTT.

The CDR3 DNA reads as TGTGCCATCAAGGGGGCAGGGGTAAGCACAGATACGCAGTATTTT. It yields the protein CAIKGAGVSTDTQYF. The chain is built from TRBV10-3 and TRBJ2-3; TRBD1 agrees at 7 bases. Looked up from germline, CDR1 is ENHRY and CDR2 is SYGVKD. The CDR3 length is 15 residues. Trimming removed 7 bases from V and 0 bases from J; junction bases left unmatched: 7.

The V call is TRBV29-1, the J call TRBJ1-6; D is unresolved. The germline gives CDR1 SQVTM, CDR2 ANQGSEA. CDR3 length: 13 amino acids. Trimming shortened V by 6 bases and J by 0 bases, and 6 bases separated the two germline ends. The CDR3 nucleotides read TGCAGCGTCCAAGGCTCCTATAATTCACCCCTCCACTTT. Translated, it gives CSVQGSYNSPLHF.

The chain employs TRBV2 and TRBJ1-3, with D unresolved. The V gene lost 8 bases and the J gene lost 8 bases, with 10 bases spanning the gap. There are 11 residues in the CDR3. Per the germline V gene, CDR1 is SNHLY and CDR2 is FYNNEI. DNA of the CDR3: TGTGCCAGCCAGTTGGAGGACACCATATATTTT. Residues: CASQLEDTIYF.

The CDR3 DNA is TGTGCCAGCAGTAGCCCTGGGGGGAGCGACTATGGCTACACCTTC. Translated, it gives CASSSPGGSDYGYTF. This chain connects TRBV6-5 to TRBJ1-2; weak D call: TRBD1 (5 bases). Germline CDR1 reads MNHEY; CDR2 reads SVGAGI. The V and J ends lost 5 bases and 3 bases respectively, with 16 bases between them. The CDR3 sequence is 15 residues long.

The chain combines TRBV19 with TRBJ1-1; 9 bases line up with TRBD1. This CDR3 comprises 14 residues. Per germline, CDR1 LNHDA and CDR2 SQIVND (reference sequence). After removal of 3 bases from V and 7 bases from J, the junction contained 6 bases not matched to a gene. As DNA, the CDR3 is TGTGCCAGTAGTATGGGACAGGGCCGAGGTGAAGCTTTCTTT. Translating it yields CASSMGQGRGEAFF.

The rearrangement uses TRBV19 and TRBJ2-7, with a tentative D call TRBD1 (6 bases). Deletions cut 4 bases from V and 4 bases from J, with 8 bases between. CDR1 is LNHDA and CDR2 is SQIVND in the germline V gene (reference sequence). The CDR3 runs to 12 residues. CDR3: CASSKTGYEQYF. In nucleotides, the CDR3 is TGTGCCAGTAGTAAGACAGGTTACGAGCAGTACTTC.

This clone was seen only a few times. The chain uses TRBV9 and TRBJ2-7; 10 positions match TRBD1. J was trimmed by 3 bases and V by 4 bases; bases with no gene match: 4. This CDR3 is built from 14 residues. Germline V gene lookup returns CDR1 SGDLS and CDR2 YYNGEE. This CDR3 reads CASSPGQGGYEQYF. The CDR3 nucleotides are TGTGCCAGCAGCCCCGGACAGGGGGGCTACGAGCAGTACTTC.

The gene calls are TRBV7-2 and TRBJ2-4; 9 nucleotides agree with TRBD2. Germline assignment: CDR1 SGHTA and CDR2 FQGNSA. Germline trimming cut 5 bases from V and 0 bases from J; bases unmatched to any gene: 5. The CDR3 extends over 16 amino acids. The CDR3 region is CASSRSGGLAKNIQYF. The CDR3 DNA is TGTGCCAGCAGCCGTAGCGGGGGACTAGCCAAAAACATTCAGTACTTC. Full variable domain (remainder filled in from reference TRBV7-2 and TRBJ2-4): GAGVSQSPSNKVTEKGKDVELRCDPISGHTALYWYRQSLGQGLEFLIYFQGNSAPDKSGLPSDRFSAERTGGSVSTLTIQRTQQEDSAVYLCASSRSGGLAKNIQYFGAGTRLSVL.

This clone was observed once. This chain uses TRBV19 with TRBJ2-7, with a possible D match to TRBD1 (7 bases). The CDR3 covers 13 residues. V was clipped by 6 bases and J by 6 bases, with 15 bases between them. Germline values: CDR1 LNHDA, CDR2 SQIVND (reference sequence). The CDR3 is CASRSGAGGEQYF. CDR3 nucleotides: TGTGCCAGTAGGTCGGGGGCAGGGGGCGAGCAGTACTTC.

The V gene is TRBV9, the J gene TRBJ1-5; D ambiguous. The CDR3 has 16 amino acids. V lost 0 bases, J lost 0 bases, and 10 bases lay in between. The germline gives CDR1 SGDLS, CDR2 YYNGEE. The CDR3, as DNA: TGTGCCAGCAGCGTAGAGGCGGATTATAGCAATCAGCCCCAGCATTTT. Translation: CASSVEADYSNQPQHF.

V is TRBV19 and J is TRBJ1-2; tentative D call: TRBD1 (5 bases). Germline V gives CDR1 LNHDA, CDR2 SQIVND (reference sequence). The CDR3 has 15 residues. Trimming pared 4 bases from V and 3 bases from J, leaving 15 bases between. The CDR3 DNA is TGTGCCAGTAGTACGTACAGGACCCGAGACTATGGCTACACCTTC. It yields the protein CASSTYRTRDYGYTF.